This T cell receptor (beta chain) was found in a study of immune characterization of retroperitoneal liposarcoma. One entry per CDR3 protein, called by TCRdb with MiXCR from the PCR reads. The data contain more than 9,000 distinct CDR3 sequences, less than 40% of them singletons. Germline lookup yields CDR1 MNHNY and CDR2 SVGAGI (reference sequence). This CDR3 is built from 14 residues. This clonotype was seen only a few times. The chain is built from TRBV6-6 and TRBJ2-3; D is unresolved. The assigned J gene may be wrong: the sequence end matches TRBJ2-7 better. The receptor was derived from a male donor with retroperitoneal liposarcoma. Sample: tumor tissue. CDR3 sequence (DNA): TGTGCCAGCAGTGAATCCGGAAGGTACTACGAGCAGTACTTC. The encoded protein is CASSESGRYYEQYF.